This T cell receptor (beta chain) emerged from a study of cytomegalovirus exposure and HLA in healthy donors. Across the whole study: The 110 or so validation repertoires used a platform that matched the one used for the approximately 670 first-cohort repertoires, as a later analysis reported.

Clones were sequenced by immunoSEQ multiplex PCR, and TCRdb holds only the in-frame ones, with some missing. The sample carries some 250,000 clones, roughly 89% recorded once. Overall study findings and caveats: According to a later analysis, TCR clusters from the first cohort tended to co-occur in the 100 to 150 validation repertoires. Rare sequences made up most TCRs, while some public TCRs were found in many donors. About 150 TCR beta chains were listed as cytomegalovirus-associated.

A remark on this clone: Its target is not known.

CDR3 length: 16 amino acids. J lost 4 bases, V lost 4 bases, and 7 bases had no gene match. From germline, CDR1 is SGHRS and CDR2 YFSETQ. Source material: PBMCs. The sequence was collected from a young woman in good health and CMV-seronegative. The chain is built from TRBV5-1 and TRBJ2-5, with 13 bases identical to TRBD2. DNA for the CDR3: TGCGCCAGCAGCCTCGGGACTAGCGGGGAGATAGAGACCCAGTACTTC. Translation: CASSLGTSGEIETQYF.